The clone carrying this TCR beta chain was detected many times. The antigen remains undetermined. This specimen belongs to a study of T cells in Graves' hyperthyroidism and ophthalmopathy. For the study at large: Staff took peripheral blood when the initial diagnosis was made, before any treatment began. Broader study findings: Model output signaled ophthalmopathy a median 6.5 months ahead of onset.

PBMCs came from 10 ml fresh peripheral blood. Trimming removed 3 bases from V and 0 bases from J, with 11 bases in between. The CDR3 has 15 amino acids. Amplified TCR beta CDR3 regions derived from RNA transcripts. First-round RT-PCR of the TCR CDR3 relied on the HTBI primer set. TCRdb fed the multiplex PCR reads into MiXCR, producing one record per CDR3 protein. The repertoire holds 34,000 or so distinct CDR3 sequences, with under 65% as singletons. The TCR comes from a woman aged 40 to 50 with Graves' ophthalmopathy. V gene TRBV12-3 or TRBV12-4 combines with J gene TRBJ1-1; D not certain. The specimen was blood. The CDR3 region is CASSFVRGVNTEAFF. CDR3 DNA: TGTGCCAGCAGTTTTGTTCGGGGAGTGAACACTGAAGCTTTCTTT.